The rows below give T cell receptor beta chains drawn from one sample of a study of identifying expanded T cells in peripheral blood. TCRdb's copy holds only in-frame clones and misses some; the assay was immunoSEQ multiplex PCR. The data show 70,000 to 95,000 clones, roughly 90% seen once. The sequencing sample was made of blood. The receptors stem from a person between 18 and 70 years old in good health. Each CDR3 is given with its conserved first and last residue. D genes are given only for firm matches. Clone size is stated in some rows and not others, as once, few, many or a class when expanded.

abundance	v_gene	d_gene	j_gene	CDR3nt	CDR3aa
NA	TRBV19	TRBD1	TRBJ2-7	TGTGCCAGTAGTATAGATCCCACAGGGGCCTCCTACGAGCAGTACTTC	CASSIDPTGASYEQYF
NA	TRBV5-5	TRBD1	TRBJ2-7	TGTGCCAGCAGCTTGGAAGGACAGGGTTTTCGCGAGCAGTACTTC	CASSLEGQGFREQYF
NA	TRBV7-3	TRBD2	TRBJ2-5	TGTGCCAGCAGTCAAGCGGGAGCCCAAGAGACCCAGTACTTC	CASSQAGAQETQYF
NA	TRBV2	NA	TRBJ2-6	TGTGCCAGCAGCAGCCAGAGGGGACCTGGGGCCAACGTCCTGACTTTC	CASSSQRGPGANVLTF
NA	TRBV5-1	TRBD2	TRBJ2-2	TGCGCCAGCAGCTTGGTTCCAGCGGGGGAACTGACCGGGGAGCTGTTTTTT	CASSLVPAGELTGELFF
NA	TRBV5-1	TRBD1	TRBJ1-5	TGCGCCAGCAGCCCCGGGACAGGGAATCAGCCCCAGCATTTT	CASSPGTGNQPQHF
once	TRBV6-5	NA	TRBJ2-5	TGTGCCAGCAGTTACGGGTACAGGAGGGGGACCCAGTACTTC	CASSYGYRRGTQYF
NA	TRBV5-8	TRBD1	TRBJ2-7	TGTGCCAGCAGCTCCTACAGGGGGAGCTACGAGCAGTACTTC	CASSSYRGSYEQYF
NA	TRBV2	TRBD1	TRBJ1-4	TGTGCCAGCAGTGGGGAGACAGGGTTTAATGAAAAACTGTTTTTT	CASSGETGFNEKLFF
few	TRBV7-6	NA	TRBJ2-3	TGTGCCAGCAGCCTCTTTGGATATCAAACAGATACGCAGTATTTT	CASSLFGYQTDTQYF
NA	TRBV6-5	NA	TRBJ2-7	TGTGCCAGCAGTATCCGGGACAAGGGATCTGGGCAGTACTTC	CASSIRDKGSGQYF
NA	TRBV9	NA	TRBJ2-1	TGTGCCAGCAGCCCGGAAGGTCTCGTTGGGCAGTTCTTC	CASSPEGLVGQFF
NA	TRBV27	NA	TRBJ1-1	TGTGCCAGCAGTTTGATTGGCGCAGGGTTGAACACTGAAGCTTTCTTT	CASSLIGAGLNTEAFF
NA	TRBV5-4	NA	TRBJ1-1	TGTGCCAGCAGCTCGCCTGATCTGGGTGAAGCTTTCTTT	CASSSPDLGEAFF
NA	TRBV28	NA	TRBJ1-3	TGTGCCAGCAGTTTCGCTCAGGTGACGGGTTTGGGGAACACCATATATTTT	CASSFAQVTGLGNTIYF
NA	TRBV6-1	TRBD2	TRBJ2-5	TGTGCCAGCAGTCGACTAGCGGGGCAAGAGACCCAGTACTTC	CASSRLAGQETQYF
NA	TRBV30	NA	TRBJ1-1	TGTGCCTGGAGTGTAAACAGGAACACTGAAGCTTTCTTT	CAWSVNRNTEAFF
NA	TRBV5-1	NA	TRBJ2-7	TGCGCCAGCAGCTTGGGTGGGGGCTACGAGCAGTACTTC	CASSLGGGYEQYF
NA	TRBV5-8	TRBD1	TRBJ1-3	TGTGCCAGCAGCCAGACAGGGTACGGAAACACCATATATTTT	CASSQTGYGNTIYF
NA	TRBV9	NA	TRBJ2-3	TGTGCCAGCAGCGTATCTAGCGTCTGGGCAGATACGCAGTATTTT	CASSVSSVWADTQYF
NA	TRBV6-1	TRBD1	TRBJ1-6	TGTGCCAGCAGTAGACAGGGCGATTCACCCCTCCACTTT	CASSRQGDSPLHF
NA	TRBV7-2	TRBD1	TRBJ1-2	TGTGCCAGCAGCATACAGGGGGCATATGGCTACACCTTC	CASSIQGAYGYTF
NA	TRBV5-6	NA	TRBJ2-3	TGTGCCAGCAGCTTCAGTGATCAGAAGCCGCAGTATTTT	CASSFSDQKPQYF
NA	TRBV6-1	NA	TRBJ2-3	TGTGCCAGCCACGTCACGGAGACCGATACGCAGTATTTT	CASHVTETDTQYF
NA	TRBV6-6	NA	TRBJ1-2	TGTGCCAGCAGTATGCCGAATCGGGCCGCTGGGCATGGCTACACCTTC	CASSMPNRAAGHGYTF
NA	TRBV29-1	NA	TRBJ2-7	TGCAGCGTTGAGGATGACTCCTACGAGCAGTACTTC	CSVEDDSYEQYF
NA	TRBV5-6	NA	TRBJ2-4	TGTGCCAGCAGCTTCACGGGACTTGGAGAAAACATTCAGTACTTC	CASSFTGLGENIQYF
NA	TRBV18	NA	TRBJ2-3	TGTGCCAGCTCACCACCTACGCACACAGATACGCAGTATTTT	CASSPPTHTDTQYF
NA	TRBV7-3	NA	TRBJ2-7	TGTGCCAGCAGCTTTGGGGGTTCCTACGAGCAGTACTTC	CASSFGGSYEQYF
NA	TRBV7-9	NA	TRBJ2-1	TGTGCCAGCAGCTTAGGGCCGGGAGACGATGAGCAGTTCTTC	CASSLGPGDDEQFF
NA	TRBV4-1	NA	TRBJ2-1	TGCGCCAGCAGCCAAGATCTTGGGTACAATGAGCAGTTCTTC	CASSQDLGYNEQFF
NA	TRBV19	TRBD1	TRBJ2-6	TGTGCCAGTTCCGTGGAAACAGGGGCCGGGGCCAACGTCCTGACTTTC	CASSVETGAGANVLTF
NA	TRBV18	NA	TRBJ2-1	TGTGCCAGCTCACCACCGTCCGGAAGGACAAACAATGAGCAGTTCTTC	CASSPPSGRTNNEQFF
few	TRBV20-1	NA	TRBJ1-4	TGCAGTGCGGTTCAATGGGAAAAACTGTTTTTT	CSAVQWEKLFF
NA	TRBV9	TRBD2	TRBJ2-7	TGTGCCAGCAGCTCGAGACTAGCGGGGGACGAGCAGTACTTC	CASSSRLAGDEQYF
few	TRBV6-4	NA	TRBJ2-1	TGTGCCAGCAGTGACTCCCTAGCTGACTCGGGCAATGAGCAGTTCTTC	CASSDSLADSGNEQFF
NA	TRBV6-6	TRBD1	TRBJ2-7	TGTGCCAGCAGTTATGGACAGGGAGGCCCCTACGAGCAGTACTTC	CASSYGQGGPYEQYF
NA	TRBV5-6	TRBD1	TRBJ2-4	TGTGCCAGCAGCTGGGGGACAGTAGAGAGCATTCAGTACTTC	CASSWGTVESIQYF
NA	TRBV5-1	NA	TRBJ2-2	TGCGCCAGCAGTGGGGGGGCGCAGGACACCGGGGAGCTGTTTTTT	CASSGGAQDTGELFF
NA	TRBV27	NA	TRBJ1-2	TGTGCTCAGGACAGAGGGCCTCTATGGGGCTACACCTTC	CAQDRGPLWGYTF
NA	TRBV15	TRBD1	TRBJ2-1	TGTGCCACCAGCAGAGATCGAACAGGGGGGCACAATGAGCAGTTCTTC	CATSRDRTGGHNEQFF
NA	TRBV19	NA	TRBJ1-1	TGTGCCAGTAGTATATCTGTTTATGCTGAAGCTTTCTTT	CASSISVYAEAFF
NA	TRBV18	TRBD1	TRBJ2-6	TGTGCCAGCTCACCCACCGGGACAGTGGTTATTGGGGCATCTGGGGCCAACGTCCTGACTTTC	CASSPTGTVVIGASGANVLTF
NA	TRBV7-8	NA	TRBJ2-6	TGTGCCAGCACCTTGCTTGGAGGTGGGGCCAACGTCCTGACTTTC	CASTLLGGGANVLTF
NA	TRBV7-7	NA	TRBJ2-5	TGTGCCAGCAGCTTAGTCGGCAGGGAAGAGACCCAGTACTTC	CASSLVGREETQYF
NA	TRBV7-2	NA	TRBJ2-4	TGTGCCAGCAGCTTAAATTGGGGTGGCACGATAGACTTC	CASSLNWGGTIDF
NA	TRBV28	NA	TRBJ2-7	TGTGCCAGCAGTCTAGAAGACAGATTCGAGGCTAGCTACGAGCAGTACTTC	CASSLEDRFEASYEQYF
once	TRBV4-3	NA	TRBJ2-7	TGCGCCAGCAGCCAAGGAGAAAGAACAGGGCTTGGCGAGCAGTACTTC	CASSQGERTGLGEQYF
NA	TRBV12-5	NA	TRBJ2-1	TGTGCTAGTGGGGCAGGGGAAACCGATGAGCAGTTCTTC	CASGAGETDEQFF
once	TRBV7-2	NA	TRBJ2-7	TGTGCCAGCAGCTTAGGTCTCGAGCAGTACTTC	CASSLGLEQYF
once	TRBV5-6	TRBD1	TRBJ2-7	TGTGCCAGCAGCTTGGCCGGGGACAGGGCAGTGTTCGAGCAGTACTTC	CASSLAGDRAVFEQYF
NA	TRBV6-4	TRBD2	TRBJ2-5	TGTGCCAGCAGTGCCGGGACTAGCGGCCAAGAGACCCAGTACTTC	CASSAGTSGQETQYF
few	TRBV28	TRBD1	TRBJ2-7	TGTGCCAGCAGTATTACGACAGGGGAATACGAGCAGTACTTC	CASSITTGEYEQYF
NA	TRBV28	NA	TRBJ1-4	TGTGCCAGCAGTTCTGCTAGGGAAGATAATGAAAAACTGTTTTTT	CASSSAREDNEKLFF